This record covers a single T cell receptor (beta chain). V was pared by 5 bases and J by 2 bases, with 14 bases between. Germline-derived CDR1 and CDR2 are SNHLY and FYNNEI. The CDR3 totals 15 residues. The table came from immunoSEQ multiplex PCR; TCRdb's copy has only in-frame clones and leaves some out. The sample lists about 200,000 clones, approximately 83% occurring once. This specimen belongs to a study of blood T cell repertoires in COVID-19. The overall study: The samples span acute and convalescent COVID-19 from the United States, Italy and Spain.

This chain links TRBV2 with TRBJ2-3; no definite D call. The material sequenced was peripheral blood. This TCR came from a man in his 60s with acute or convalescent COVID-19. Here the CDR3 DNA reads TGTGCCAGCAGTTCTCGGCAACGGGTCACAGATACGCAGTATTTT. Encoded protein: CASSSRQRVTDTQYF.